Below, 29 T cell receptor beta chains from the same sample are listed, as sequenced in a study of OX40 agonist ivuxolimab in advanced cancers. The method was immunoSEQ multiplex PCR; TCRdb's version includes in-frame clones alone and lacks a portion of them. The sample includes about 97,000 clones, around 85% of them seen just once. This specimen was CD4+ or CD8+ T cells sorted from blood, taken in a trial of the OX40 agonist ivuxolimab. Receptor source: an adult with an advanced solid tumor such as melanoma, head and neck, liver or kidney cancer.

The chain employs TRBV5-4 and TRBJ1-4, with 8 bases that match TRBD1. The CDR3 has 14 amino acids. Germline lookup yields CDR1 SGHNT and CDR2 YYREEE (reference sequence). Germline trimming cut 3 bases from V and 5 bases from J; bases unmatched to any gene: 3. CDR3 nucleotides: TGTGCCAGCAGCTCAGGGGACAGGAATGAAAAACTGTTTTTT. Its protein product is CASSSGDRNEKLFF. Drawing the rest from reference TRBV5-4 and TRBJ1-4, the complete variable domain is ETGVTQSPTHLIKTRGQQVTLRCSSQSGHNTVSWYQQALGQGPQFIFQYYREEENGRGNFPPRFSGLQFPNYSSELNVNALELDDSALYLCASSSGDRNEKLFFGSGTQLSVL.

This clone was detected a few times. The chain recombines TRBV18 with TRBJ2-2; D perhaps matches TRBD2 (5 bases). This CDR3 contains 14 residues. Trimming shortened V by 6 bases and J by 0 bases, and 8 bases separated the two germline ends. Germline lookup yields CDR1 KGHSH and CDR2 LQKENI. CDR3 coding DNA: TGTGCCAGCTCCACCGGGGCGAACACCGGGGAGCTGTTTTTT. Encoded protein: CASSTGANTGELFF.

The chain has TRBV20-1 and TRBJ2-3; D may be TRBD1 (5 bases). Germline V CDR1 and CDR2: DFQATT, SNEGSKA (reference sequence). Trimming removed 6 bases at V and 1 base at J, with 5 bases between. The CDR3 runs 11 residues. CDR3 sequence reads: CSAGGTDTQYF. The CDR3 coding sequence is TGCAGTGCAGGGGGCACAGATACGCAGTATTTT.

V gene TRBV27 combines with J gene TRBJ1-6; 7 bases are a match to TRBD1. V shed 6 bases and J 7 bases; nucleotides not matched to a gene: 12. Germline CDR1 MNHEY, CDR2 SMNVEV (reference sequence). CDR3 length: 16 amino acids. Here the CDR3 reads CASRSTGQATNSPLHF. For the CDR3, the DNA is TGTGCCAGCAGATCCACAGGACAGGCAACCAATTCACCCCTCCACTTT.

The chain's CDR3 is CASRDDRNTEAFF. The CDR3, as DNA: TGTGCCAGCAGGGATGACAGAAACACTGAAGCTTTCTTT. The chain carries TRBV6-4 and TRBJ1-1; D perhaps matches TRBD1 (5 bases). V dropped 6 bases and J dropped 2 bases, with 10 bases sitting between them. This CDR3 spans 13 amino acids. Germline V gene data show CDR1 as MRHNA and CDR2 as SNTAGT.

J is TRBJ1-5 and V is TRBV4-1, with 10 nucleotides matching TRBD1. There are 16 residues in the CDR3. Germline CDR1 MGHRA, CDR2 YSYEKL. The trim removed 4 bases at V and 4 bases at J, leaving 7 bases unmatched. CDR3 coding DNA: TGCGCCAGCAGCCCGACAGGGGGCGCGCGGAATCAGCCCCAGCATTTT. It translates to CASSPTGGARNQPQHF.

The V and J genes are TRBV7-9 and TRBJ2-1; 9 bases align to TRBD2. The CDR3 contains 15 residues. The germline V gene encodes CDR1 SEHNR and CDR2 FQNEAQ (reference sequence). Losses at the gene ends were 5 bases for V and 4 bases for J; bases not matched to a gene: 6. The CDR3: CASSRGLALYNEQFF. Written as DNA, the CDR3 is TGTGCCAGCAGCCGAGGACTAGCGCTTTACAATGAGCAGTTCTTC. The variable domain in full, completed from reference TRBV7-9 and TRBJ2-1, reads DTGVSQNPRHKITKRGQNVTFRCDPISEHNRLYWYRQTLGQGPEFLTYFQNEAQLEKSRLLSDRFSAERPKGSFSTLEIQRTEQGDSAMYLCASSRGLALYNEQFFGPGTRLTVL.

The chain couples TRBV27 to TRBJ1-1; TRBD1 matches 7 bases. Per the germline V gene, CDR1 is MNHEY and CDR2 is SMNVEV (reference sequence). Losses at the gene ends were 8 bases for V and 4 bases for J; bases not matched to a gene: 13. The CDR3 has 15 amino acids. The chain's CDR3 is CASGIHRGSGTEAFF. For the CDR3, the DNA is TGTGCCAGCGGAATCCACAGGGGTTCAGGCACTGAAGCTTTCTTT.

The CDR3 coding sequence is TGTGCCAGCAGCAAAAGGCAAGGACGGGGGGGGAACATTCAGTACTTC. As protein: CASSKRQGRGGNIQYF. The rearrangement joins TRBV21-1 to TRBJ2-4; the D segment call TRBD2 is taken from the table without a DNA check. TRBV21-1 is classified as a pseudogene. The CDR3 loop spans 16 amino acids.

The chain recombines TRBV6-1 with TRBJ1-6; D uncertain. The CDR3 is 15 amino acids. CDR1 MNHNS and CDR2 SASEGT come from the germline V gene. The ends were cut back, 5 bases at V and 12 bases at J, with 20 bases in the middle. CDR3 DNA: TGTGCCAGCAGTCCTCGGGGTCGGGGATCGGGACCCCTCCACTTT. This translates into CASSPRGRGSGPLHF.

This clone was seen only a few times. The gene calls are TRBV5-4 and TRBJ2-1; weak D call: TRBD2 (6 bases). V lost 4 bases and J 0 bases, leaving 11 bases between the germline ends. This CDR3 spans 15 amino acids. CDR1 and CDR2 from the germline V gene are SGHNT and YYREEE (reference sequence). The CDR3 DNA follows: TGTGCCAGCAGCAGGAGGGAGTTCTCCTACAATGAGCAGTTCTTC. This codes for CASSRREFSYNEQFF.

This chain's CDR3 is CASSIGRGPLHEQYF. The CDR3, as DNA: TGTGCCAGTAGTATAGGTAGGGGACCCCTCCACGAGCAGTACTTC. The chain is built from TRBV19 and TRBJ2-7, with D perhaps being TRBD1 or TRBD2 (5 bases each). V was clipped by 1 base and J by 5 bases, with 15 bases between them. Germline V gene lookup returns CDR1 LNHDA and CDR2 SQIVND (reference sequence). The CDR3 runs 15 residues.

This rearrangement joins TRBV5-1 to TRBJ2-5, with 7 bases fitting TRBD2. This CDR3 is 15 amino acids long. The V segment lost 1 base and the J segment 5 bases; nucleotides outside the gene matches: 8. The germline CDR1 and CDR2 sequences are SGHRS and YFSETQ. The CDR3: CASSLMSGIGETQYF. The CDR3 DNA reads as TGCGCCAGCAGCTTGATGAGCGGGATTGGGGAGACCCAGTACTTC. Filled out from reference TRBV5-1 and TRBJ2-5, the complete variable domain reads KAGVTQTPRYLIKTRGQQVTLSCSPISGHRSVSWYQQTPGQGLQFLFEYFSETQRNKGNFPGRFSGRQFSNSRSEMNVSTLELGDSALYLCASSLMSGIGETQYFGPGTRLLVL.

The chain uses TRBV11-3 and TRBJ2-1; maybe TRBD2 (6 bases). Germline lookup yields CDR1 SGHNT and CDR2 YENEEA. Trimming removed 5 bases at V and 0 bases at J, with 11 bases between. This CDR3 has 15 amino acids. The CDR3 DNA sequence: TGTGCCAGCAGCCCACGGGGGAGCTCCTACAATGAGCAGTTCTTC. It translates to CASSPRGSSYNEQFF.

The chain has TRBV7-2 and TRBJ2-7; 8 bases are shared with TRBD2. CDR1 is SGHTA and CDR2 is FQGNSA in the germline V gene. Trimming took 7 bases from V and 4 from J; bases not matched to a gene: 15. The CDR3 spans 16 residues. This chain's CDR3 is CASMVGLSGAVYEQYF. CDR3 DNA sequence: TGTGCCAGCATGGTGGGCCTTAGCGGGGCAGTGTACGAGCAGTACTTC.

The chain couples TRBV10-3 to TRBJ1-1; D ambiguous. This CDR3 has 17 residues. Germline V gene data show CDR1 as ENHRY and CDR2 as SYGVKD. Trimming shortened V by 2 bases and J by 1 base, and 17 bases separated the two germline ends. The CDR3 loop is CAISEVLTLTENTEAFF. The CDR3 region has the DNA TGTGCCATCAGTGAGGTGTTAACCCTTACCGAGAACACTGAAGCTTTCTTT.

The chain couples TRBV19 to TRBJ1-1; unclear D gene. This CDR3 has 15 amino acids. Germline CDR1 and CDR2: LNHDA and SQIVND (reference sequence). V gave up 4 bases and J gave up 3 bases, with 15 bases separating them. CDR3 loop: CASSNRNLKDTEAFF. CDR3 coding DNA: TGTGCCAGTAGTAACCGGAACCTCAAGGACACTGAAGCTTTCTTT.

The chain couples TRBV27 to TRBJ2-5; D gene ambiguous. Germline-derived CDR1 and CDR2 are MNHEY and SMNVEV (reference sequence). The CDR3 loop spans 13 amino acids. Trimming cost V 5 bases and J 4 bases, with 11 bases left between them. CDR3 coding DNA: TGTGCCAGCAGTCCCCCCGGCGGAGAGACCCAGTACTTC. This translates into CASSPPGGETQYF.

The rearrangement joins TRBV7-8 to TRBJ1-5, with a tentative D call TRBD1 (5 bases). The CDR3 is 15 amino acids. Trimming left V 3 bases short and J 6 bases short, with 15 bases between. Per germline, CDR1 SGHVS and CDR2 FQNEAQ. The chain's CDR3 is CASSLEGAQGQPQHF. The DNA of the CDR3 is TGTGCCAGCAGCTTGGAAGGGGCTCAGGGTCAGCCCCAGCATTTT.

This chain links TRBV7-9 with TRBJ1-5, with 9 bases fitting TRBD1. The CDR3 runs to 15 residues. V shed 3 bases and J 3 bases; nucleotides not matched to a gene: 3. Germline assignment: CDR1 SEHNR and CDR2 FQNEAQ (reference sequence). CDR3 sequence (DNA): TGTGCCAGCAGCTTCGGACAGGGGTTCAATCAGCCCCAGCATTTT. Translating it yields CASSFGQGFNQPQHF.

This clone has only one observation. V and J are TRBV4-1 and TRBJ2-7; no clear D. CDR3 length equals 16 residues. Trimming left V 1 base short and J 4 bases short, with 17 bases between. Germline CDR1 and CDR2: MGHRA and YSYEKL. CDR3 loop: CASSQVFSGILYEQYF. In DNA form, the CDR3 reads TGCGCCAGCAGCCAAGTCTTCAGTGGGATATTGTACGAGCAGTACTTC.

The chain links TRBV9 to TRBJ1-2; D gene uncertain. V gave up 6 bases and J gave up 3 bases, with 15 bases separating them. The germline V gene has CDR1 SGDLS and CDR2 YYNGEE. The CDR3 length is 14 residues. CDR3 coding DNA: TGTGCCAGCAAGTTCGGGGAGTCTGACTATGGCTACACCTTC. It codes for CASKFGESDYGYTF.

This chain uses TRBV5-6 with TRBJ1-2; D not certain. CDR1 and CDR2 from the germline V gene are SGHDT and YYEEEE. The CDR3 is 12 residues long. Deletions cut 5 bases from V and 6 bases from J, with 11 bases between. CDR3 region: CASRGRNHGYTF. CDR3 DNA: TGTGCCAGCAGGGGGAGAAACCATGGCTACACCTTC.

The chain recombines TRBV5-8 with TRBJ2-1; TRBD2 aligns across 7 bases. Germline-derived CDR1 and CDR2 are SGHTS and YDEGEE. Trimming at V came to 10 bases and at J to 7 bases, leaving 5 bases not matched to a gene. This CDR3 is 11 amino acids long. The CDR3: CAAAGGNEQFF. DNA of the CDR3: TGTGCCGCAGCCGGGGGGAATGAGCAGTTCTTC.

The chain employs TRBV5-8 and TRBJ1-2; D may be TRBD1 (5 bases). With 0 bases removed from V and 1 base from J, the gap between germline ends came to 16 bases. Germline V gives CDR1 SGHTS, CDR2 YDEGEE. CDR3 length equals 17 residues. CDR3 sequence: CASSLAPDGTLNYGYTF. As DNA, the CDR3 is TGTGCCAGCAGCTTGGCCCCGGATGGGACTCTTAACTATGGCTACACCTTC.

The chain couples TRBV7-8 to TRBJ1-2; a weak D match, TRBD1 (5 bases). Deletions cut 5 bases from V and 6 bases from J, with 19 bases between. This CDR3 spans 15 amino acids. Germline lookup yields CDR1 SGHVS and CDR2 FQNEAQ. The CDR3 loop is CASSLFTLDRNGYTF. The CDR3, as DNA: TGTGCCAGCAGCCTTTTCACGCTAGACAGAAATGGCTACACCTTC. Variable domain in full (rest from reference TRBV7-8 and TRBJ1-2): GAGVSQSPRYKVAKRGQDVALRCDPISGHVSLFWYQQALGQGPEFLTYFQNEAQLDKSGLPSDRFFAERPEGSVSTLKIQRTQQEDSAVYLCASSLFTLDRNGYTFGSGTRLTVV.

Only a few counts were recorded for this clone. The V and J genes are TRBV5-8 and TRBJ2-2, with 7 positions matching TRBD2. The junction had 4 bases not matched to a gene; V was cut back by 1 base and J by 1 base. This CDR3 is built from 16 residues. The germline V gene has CDR1 SGHTS and CDR2 YDEGEE. The CDR3 loop reads CASSLRDYQNTGELFF. The CDR3 region has the DNA TGTGCCAGCAGCTTGAGGGACTACCAGAACACCGGGGAGCTGTTTTTT.

The rearrangement joins TRBV6-1 to TRBJ2-2; weak D call: TRBD2 (6 bases). Looked up from germline, CDR1 is MNHNS and CDR2 is SASEGT. Trimming shortened V by 8 bases and J by 3 bases, and 13 bases separated the two germline ends. The CDR3 has 14 amino acids. The CDR3 region has the DNA TGTGCCAGCGTTGGGCTAGCGTACACCGGGGAGCTGTTTTTT. As protein: CASVGLAYTGELFF.

The V call is TRBV7-9, the J call TRBJ2-4; the D call may be TRBD1 or TRBD2 (5 bases each). The germline V gene has CDR1 SEHNR and CDR2 FQNEAQ (reference sequence). V lost 5 bases and J lost 1, with 9 bases in between. CDR3 length equals 14 residues. CDR3 residues: CASSRDRAKNIQYF. In nucleotides, the CDR3 is TGTGCCAGCAGCCGGGACCGCGCCAAAAACATTCAGTACTTC.